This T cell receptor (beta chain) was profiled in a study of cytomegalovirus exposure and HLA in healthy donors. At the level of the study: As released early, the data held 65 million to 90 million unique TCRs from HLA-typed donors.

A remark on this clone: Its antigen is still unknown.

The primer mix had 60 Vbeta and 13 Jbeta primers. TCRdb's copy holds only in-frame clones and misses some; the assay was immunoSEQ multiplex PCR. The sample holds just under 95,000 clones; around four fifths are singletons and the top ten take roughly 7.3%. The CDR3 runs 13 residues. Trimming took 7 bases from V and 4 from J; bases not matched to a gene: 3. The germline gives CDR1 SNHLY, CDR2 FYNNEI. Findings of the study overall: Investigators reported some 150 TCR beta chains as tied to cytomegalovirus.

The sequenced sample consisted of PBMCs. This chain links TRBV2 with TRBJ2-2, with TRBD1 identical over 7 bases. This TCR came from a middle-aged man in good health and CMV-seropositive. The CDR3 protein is CASTGQSTGELFF. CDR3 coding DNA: TGTGCCAGCACGGGACAGTCCACCGGGGAGCTGTTTTTT.